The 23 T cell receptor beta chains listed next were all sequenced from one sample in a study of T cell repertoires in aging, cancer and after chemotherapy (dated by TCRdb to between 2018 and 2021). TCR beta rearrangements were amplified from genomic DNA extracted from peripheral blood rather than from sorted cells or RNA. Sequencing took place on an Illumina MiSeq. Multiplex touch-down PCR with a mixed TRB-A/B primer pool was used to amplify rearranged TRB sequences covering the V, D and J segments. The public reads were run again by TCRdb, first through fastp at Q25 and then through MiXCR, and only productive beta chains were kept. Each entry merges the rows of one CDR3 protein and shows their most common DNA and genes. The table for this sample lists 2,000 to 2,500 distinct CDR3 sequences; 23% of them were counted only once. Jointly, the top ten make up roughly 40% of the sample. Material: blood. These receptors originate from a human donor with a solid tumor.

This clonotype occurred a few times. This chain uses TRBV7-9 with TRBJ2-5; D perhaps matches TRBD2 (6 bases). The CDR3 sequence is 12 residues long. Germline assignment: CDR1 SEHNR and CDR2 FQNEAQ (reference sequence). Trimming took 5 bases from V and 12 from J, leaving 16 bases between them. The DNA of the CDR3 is TGTGCCAGCAGCCTAGAGGCGACTAGAAAGTACTTC. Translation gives CASSLEATRKYF.

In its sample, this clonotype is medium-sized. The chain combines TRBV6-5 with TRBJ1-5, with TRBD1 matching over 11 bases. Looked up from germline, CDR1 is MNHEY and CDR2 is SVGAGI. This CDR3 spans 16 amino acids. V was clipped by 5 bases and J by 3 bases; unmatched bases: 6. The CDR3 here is CASSPRDRGNNQPQHF. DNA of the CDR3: TGTGCCAGCAGTCCCAGGGACAGGGGGAACAATCAGCCCCAGCATTTT.

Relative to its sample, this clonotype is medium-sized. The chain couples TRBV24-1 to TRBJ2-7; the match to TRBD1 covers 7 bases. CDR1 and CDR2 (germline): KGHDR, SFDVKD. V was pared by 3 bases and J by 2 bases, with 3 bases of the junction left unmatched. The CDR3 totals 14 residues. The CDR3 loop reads CATSDPDRAYEQYF. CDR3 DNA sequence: TGTGCCACCAGTGATCCCGACAGGGCCTACGAGCAGTACTTC.

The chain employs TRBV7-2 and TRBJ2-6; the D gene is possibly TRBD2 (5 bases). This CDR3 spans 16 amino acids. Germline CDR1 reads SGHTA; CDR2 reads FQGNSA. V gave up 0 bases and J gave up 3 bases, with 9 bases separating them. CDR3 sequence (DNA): TGTGCCAGCAGCTTAGCCCCGGCGGGTGGGGCCAACGTCCTGACTTTC. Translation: CASSLAPAGGANVLTF.

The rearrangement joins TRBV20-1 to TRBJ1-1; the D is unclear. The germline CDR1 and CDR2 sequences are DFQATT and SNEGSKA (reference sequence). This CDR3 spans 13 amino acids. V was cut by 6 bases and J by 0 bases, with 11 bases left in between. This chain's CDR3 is CSAPWQLNTEAFF. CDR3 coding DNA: TGCAGTGCCCCTTGGCAGCTGAACACTGAAGCTTTCTTT.

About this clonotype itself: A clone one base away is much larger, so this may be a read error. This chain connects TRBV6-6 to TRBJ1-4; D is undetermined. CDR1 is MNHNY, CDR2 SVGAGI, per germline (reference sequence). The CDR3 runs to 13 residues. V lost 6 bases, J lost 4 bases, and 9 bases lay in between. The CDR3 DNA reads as TGTGCCAGCAGGGGATGGATTAATGAAAAACTGTTTTTT. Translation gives CASRGWINEKLFF.

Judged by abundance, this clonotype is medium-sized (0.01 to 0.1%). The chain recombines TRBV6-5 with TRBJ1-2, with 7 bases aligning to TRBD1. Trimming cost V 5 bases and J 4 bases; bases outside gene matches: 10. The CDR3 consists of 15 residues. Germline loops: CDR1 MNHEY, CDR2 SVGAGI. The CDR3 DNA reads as TGTGCCAGCAGTCAAGGACAGGACGACTTCTATGGCTACACCTTC. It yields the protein CASSQGQDDFYGYTF.

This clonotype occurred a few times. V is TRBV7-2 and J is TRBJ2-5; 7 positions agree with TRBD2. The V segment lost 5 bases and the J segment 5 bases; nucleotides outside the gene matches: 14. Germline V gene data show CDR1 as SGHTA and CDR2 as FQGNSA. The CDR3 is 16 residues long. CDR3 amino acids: CASSDKRGGAGETQYF. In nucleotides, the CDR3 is TGTGCCAGCAGCGATAAACGGGGCGGAGCGGGGGAGACCCAGTACTTC.

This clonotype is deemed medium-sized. For the CDR3, the DNA is TGTGCCAGCAGCTTGGCAGGGTATGGCTACACCTTC. Protein sequence: CASSLAGYGYTF. This chain links TRBV5-6 with TRBJ1-2; weak D call: TRBD1 (5 bases). The length of the CDR3 is 12 residues. The germline V and J ends were trimmed by 0 bases and 5 bases, with 5 bases remaining between them. The V gene's germline CDR1 is SGHDT and CDR2 YYEEEE.

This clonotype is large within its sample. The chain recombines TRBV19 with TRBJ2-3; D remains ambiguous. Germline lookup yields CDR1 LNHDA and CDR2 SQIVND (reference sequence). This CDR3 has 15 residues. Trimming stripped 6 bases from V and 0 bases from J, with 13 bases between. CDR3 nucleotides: TGTGCCAGTAGGCACAGCCATCGTAGCACAGATACGCAGTATTTT. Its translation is CASRHSHRSTDTQYF. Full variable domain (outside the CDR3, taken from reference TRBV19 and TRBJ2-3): DGGITQSPKYLFRKEGQNVTLSCEQNLNHDAMYWYRQDPGQGLRLIYYSQIVNDFQKGDIAEGYSVSREKKESFPLTVTSAQKNPTAFYLCASRHSHRSTDTQYFGPGTRLTVL.

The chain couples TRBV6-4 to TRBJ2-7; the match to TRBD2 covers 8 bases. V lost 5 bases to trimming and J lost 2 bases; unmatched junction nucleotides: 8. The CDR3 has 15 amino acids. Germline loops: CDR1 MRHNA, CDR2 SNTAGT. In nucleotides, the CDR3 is TGTGCCAGCAGTTTTAGTAGCGGGGTGGCCTACGAGCAGTACTTC. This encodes CASSFSSGVAYEQYF.

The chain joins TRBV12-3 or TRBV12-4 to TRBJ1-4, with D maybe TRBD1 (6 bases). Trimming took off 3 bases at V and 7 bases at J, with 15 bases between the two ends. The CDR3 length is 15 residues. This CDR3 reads CASSFRGGRGEKLFF. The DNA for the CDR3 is TGTGCCAGCAGTTTTCGAGGGGGACGTGGTGAAAAACTGTTTTTT.

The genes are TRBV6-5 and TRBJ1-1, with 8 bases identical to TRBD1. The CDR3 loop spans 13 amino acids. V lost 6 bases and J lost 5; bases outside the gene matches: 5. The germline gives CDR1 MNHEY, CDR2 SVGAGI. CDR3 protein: CASRWQGATEAFF. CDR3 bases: TGTGCCAGCAGGTGGCAGGGGGCGACTGAAGCTTTCTTT.

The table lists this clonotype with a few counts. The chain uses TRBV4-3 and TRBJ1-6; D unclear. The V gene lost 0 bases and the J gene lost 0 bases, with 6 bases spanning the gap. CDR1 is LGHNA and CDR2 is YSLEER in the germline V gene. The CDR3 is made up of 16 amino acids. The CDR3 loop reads CASSQDASSYNSPLHF. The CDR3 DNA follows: TGCGCCAGCAGCCAAGATGCTAGCTCCTATAATTCACCCCTCCACTTT.

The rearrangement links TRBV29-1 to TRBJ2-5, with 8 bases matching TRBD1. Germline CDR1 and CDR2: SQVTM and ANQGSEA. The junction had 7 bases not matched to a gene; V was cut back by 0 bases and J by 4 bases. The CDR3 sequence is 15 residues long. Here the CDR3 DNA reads TGCAGCGTTGAAGATGGACAGGGATCTCTAGAGACCCAGTACTTC. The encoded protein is CSVEDGQGSLETQYF.

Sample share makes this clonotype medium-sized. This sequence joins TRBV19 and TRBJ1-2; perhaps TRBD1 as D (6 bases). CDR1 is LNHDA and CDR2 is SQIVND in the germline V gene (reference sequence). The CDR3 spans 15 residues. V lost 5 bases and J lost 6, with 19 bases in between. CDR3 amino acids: CASSYRTVVRDGYTF. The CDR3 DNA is TGTGCCAGTAGTTACAGGACAGTGGTGCGTGATGGCTACACCTTC.

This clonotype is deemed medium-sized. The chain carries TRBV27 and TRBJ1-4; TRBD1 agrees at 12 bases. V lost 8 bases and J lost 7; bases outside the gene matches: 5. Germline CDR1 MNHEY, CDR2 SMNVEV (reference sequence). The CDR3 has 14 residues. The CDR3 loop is CASGGQGAGEKLFF. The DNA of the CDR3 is TGTGCCAGCGGGGGACAGGGGGCCGGTGAAAAACTGTTTTTT.

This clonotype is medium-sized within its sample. CDR3 protein: CASKQSTNEKLFF. In nucleotides, the CDR3 is TGTGCCAGCAAGCAGTCAACTAATGAAAAACTGTTTTTT. The V gene is TRBV6-1, the J gene TRBJ1-4; D ambiguous. The germline V gene has CDR1 MNHNS and CDR2 SASEGT. Between the trimmed V and J ends, which lost 7 bases and 0 bases, there was a span of 6 bases. CDR3 size: 13 residues.

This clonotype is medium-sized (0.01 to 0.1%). The CDR3 here is CASSTRQGSFTEAFF. In DNA form, the CDR3 reads TGTGCCAGCAGCACCCGACAAGGGTCTTTTACTGAAGCTTTCTTT. This rearrangement joins TRBV13 to TRBJ1-1; D is ambiguous. V dropped 5 bases and J dropped 5 bases, with 18 bases sitting between them. Germline CDR1 is PRHDT and CDR2 is FYEKMQ (reference sequence). This CDR3 is 15 amino acids long.

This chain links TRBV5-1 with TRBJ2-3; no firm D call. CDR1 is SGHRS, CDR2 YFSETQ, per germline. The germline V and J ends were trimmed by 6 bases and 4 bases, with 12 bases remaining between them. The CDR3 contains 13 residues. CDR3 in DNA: TGCGCCAGCAACTTCGGCGGATCAGATACGCAGTATTTT. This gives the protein CASNFGGSDTQYF.

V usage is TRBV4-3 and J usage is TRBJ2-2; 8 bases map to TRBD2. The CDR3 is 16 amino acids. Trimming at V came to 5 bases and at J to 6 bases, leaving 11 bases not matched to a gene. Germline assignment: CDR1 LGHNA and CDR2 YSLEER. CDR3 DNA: TGCGCCAGCAGCGTTAACGGGGGGGCCGTCGCCGGGGAGCTGTTTTTT. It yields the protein CASSVNGGAVAGELFF.

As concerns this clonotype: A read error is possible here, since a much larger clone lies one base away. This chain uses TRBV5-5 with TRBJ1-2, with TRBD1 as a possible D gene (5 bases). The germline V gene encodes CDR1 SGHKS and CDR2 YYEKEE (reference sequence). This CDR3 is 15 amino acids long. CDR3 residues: CANSTEGVRGYGYTF. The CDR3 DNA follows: TGTGCCAACAGCACCGAAGGGGTTCGAGGGTATGGCTACACCTTC.

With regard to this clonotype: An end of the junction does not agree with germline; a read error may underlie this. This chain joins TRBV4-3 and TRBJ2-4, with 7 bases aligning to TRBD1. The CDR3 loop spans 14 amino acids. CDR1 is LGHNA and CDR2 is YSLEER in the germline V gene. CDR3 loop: CASSQGQGWGIKYF. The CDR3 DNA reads TGCGCCAGCAGCCAAGGACAGGGATGGGGCATTAAGTACTTC.